The 31 T cell receptor beta chains in this list originate from one sample, sequenced in a study of cytomegalovirus exposure and HLA in healthy donors (dated 2017 in TCRdb). Preparation of the library involved the immunoSEQ multiplex PCR assay. For the multiplex PCR, a mixture combining 60 forward primers for TCR Vbeta segments and 13 reverse primers for TCR Jbeta segments was used. Imported from immuneACCESS, the table was reduced by TCRdb to in-frame sequences with V and J called. These copies leave out some clones; in studies compared against another copy, an unresolved V gene accounts for under half, and the cause of the remainder is not known. For this sample the table gives 100,000 to 150,000 clones, of which about three quarters were detected only once. In total, the top ten clones hold roughly 1.5% of the sample. Material for sequencing was PBMCs. These receptors all come from a young woman in good health and CMV-seronegative.

The gene calls are TRBV6-5 and TRBJ2-1, with 9 bases aligning to TRBD2. CDR3 size: 14 residues. The V gene's germline CDR1 is MNHEY and CDR2 SVGAGI. V trimming: 6 bases; J trimming: 2 bases; junction bases outside the gene matches: 2. CDR3: CASSQREAYNEQFF. DNA for the CDR3: TGTGCCAGCAGCCAGCGGGAGGCCTACAATGAGCAGTTCTTC.

This clone has only a few counts. The V call is TRBV2, the J call TRBJ1-4, with D perhaps matching TRBD1 (5 bases). V was cut by 2 bases and J by 7 bases, with 11 bases left in between. Germline values: CDR1 SNHLY, CDR2 FYNNEI. The length of the CDR3 is 14 residues. In DNA form, the CDR3 reads TGTGCCAGCAGTGAATTGGTGACAGTTGAAAAACTGTTTTTT. Protein product: CASSELVTVEKLFF. The full variable domain, its missing parts supplied by reference TRBV2 and TRBJ1-4, is EPEVTQTPSHQVTQMGQEVILRCVPISNHLYFYWYRQILGQKVEFLVSFYNNEISEKSEIFDDQFSVERPDGSNFTLKIRSTKLEDSAMYFCASSELVTVEKLFFGSGTQLSVL.

This clone has more than one count but fewer than ten. The rearrangement joins TRBV4-1 to TRBJ2-3; 7 nucleotides match TRBD2. Germline loops: CDR1 MGHRA, CDR2 YSYEKL. The V gene end was trimmed by 4 bases and the J gene end by 2 bases; junction bases not matched to a gene: 9. CDR3 length equals 16 residues. The CDR3 protein is CASSPGGSPVTDTQYF. The CDR3 DNA is TGCGCCAGCAGCCCAGGCGGGAGCCCAGTCACAGATACGCAGTATTTT.

The CDR3 reads CASSPRDRVGAFF. CDR3 DNA: TGTGCCAGCTCACCGAGGGACAGGGTAGGGGCTTTCTTT. The chain employs TRBV18 and TRBJ1-1, with 9 bases lining up with TRBD1. After removal of 3 bases from V and 11 bases from J, the junction contained 7 bases not matched to a gene. The germline CDR1 and CDR2 sequences are KGHSH and LQKENI. The CDR3 length is 13 residues.

The chain links TRBV19 to TRBJ1-1; D ambiguous. The V end was cut by 1 base, the J end by 2 bases, with 8 bases between. Germline V lookup: CDR1 LNHDA, CDR2 SQIVND (reference sequence). The CDR3 is 14 residues long. The CDR3 region has the DNA TGTGCCAGTAGTATAGGACAAGAAAACACTGAAGCTTTCTTT. It yields the protein CASSIGQENTEAFF.

The V and J genes are TRBV5-4 and TRBJ1-4; 10 positions match TRBD1. The V segment lost 5 bases and the J segment 8 bases; nucleotides outside the gene matches: 6. The length of the CDR3 is 14 residues. Germline CDR1 SGHNT, CDR2 YYREEE (reference sequence). DNA of the CDR3: TGTGCCAGCAGTCCCGGGACAGGGGACGAAAAACTGTTTTTT. Residues: CASSPGTGDEKLFF.

This clone appeared a single time. The V call is TRBV4-1, the J call TRBJ1-3, with 10 bases identical to TRBD1. Germline-derived CDR1 and CDR2 are MGHRA and YSYEKL. This CDR3 contains 16 residues. V lost 4 bases to trimming and J lost 3 bases; unmatched junction nucleotides: 6. The CDR3 DNA follows: TGCGCCAGCAGCCCCTCGGGACAGGGGTTTGGAAACACCATATATTTT. It translates to CASSPSGQGFGNTIYF.

The gene calls are TRBV27 and TRBJ2-1, with 10 bases aligning to TRBD2. CDR1 and CDR2 (germline): MNHEY, SMNVEV (reference sequence). The CDR3 loop spans 13 amino acids. Unmatched junction bases numbered 5, after V lost 5 bases and J lost 10 bases. The chain's CDR3 is CASSPSGRREQFF. CDR3 in DNA: TGTGCCAGCAGTCCTAGCGGGAGACGCGAGCAGTTCTTC.

The chain links TRBV6-1 to TRBJ2-3, with 8 nucleotides matching TRBD2. Germline assignment: CDR1 MNHNS and CDR2 SASEGT. This CDR3 has 14 residues. Unmatched junction bases numbered 7, after V lost 10 bases and J lost 1 base. CDR3 loop: CAILLAAGTDTQYF. CDR3 nucleotides: TGTGCCATTCTACTAGCGGCGGGCACAGATACGCAGTATTTT.

V gene TRBV4-2 combines with J gene TRBJ2-5; 13 bases match TRBD2. Germline values: CDR1 LGHNA, CDR2 YNFKEQ. The CDR3 covers 18 residues. V shed 3 bases, J shed 5 bases, and the junction held 12 bases outside the gene matches. Here the CDR3 DNA reads TGTGCCAGCAGCCAGGAACTAGCGGGAGGGCCAAATAAGGAGACCCAGTACTTC. Translated: CASSQELAGGPNKETQYF.

This clone was counted between two and nine times. This rearrangement joins TRBV18 to TRBJ2-6; a weak D match, TRBD1 (6 bases). The V end lost 2 bases, the J end lost 0 bases, and 8 bases lay between the germline ends. CDR3 size: 16 residues. The germline V gene has CDR1 KGHSH and CDR2 LQKENI. The CDR3 spells CASSPIGGSGANVLTF. The CDR3 bases are TGTGCCAGCTCACCAATAGGGGGCTCTGGGGCCAACGTCCTGACTTTC.

V is TRBV12-5 and J is TRBJ2-4; TRBD2 aligns across 16 bases. Germline values: CDR1 LGHNT, CDR2 FRNRAP. This CDR3 is built from 18 residues. V shed 6 bases and J 5 bases; nucleotides not matched to a gene: 10. The CDR3 region is CASGLGTSGRARENIQYF. The CDR3 DNA follows: TGTGCTAGTGGACTCGGGACTAGCGGGAGGGCCCGCGAAAACATTCAGTACTTC.

V gene TRBV6-1 combines with J gene TRBJ1-3; 8 bases map to TRBD1. There are 14 residues in the CDR3. Germline V gene data show CDR1 as MNHNS and CDR2 as SASEGT. Germline trimming cut 11 bases from V and 2 bases from J; bases unmatched to any gene: 8. The CDR3 nucleotides are TGTGCCGGGGGAACGACAGGGGCTGGAAACACCATATATTTT. This translates into CAGGTTGAGNTIYF.

The chain links TRBV15 to TRBJ1-1, with D possibly matching TRBD1 (5 bases). V dropped 3 bases and J dropped 0 bases, with 8 bases sitting between them. This CDR3 is 14 amino acids long. CDR1 and CDR2 (germline): LNHNV, YYDKDF (reference sequence). The CDR3 loop reads CATSRSGMNTEAFF. The CDR3 DNA sequence: TGTGCCACCAGCAGGTCAGGGATGAACACTGAAGCTTTCTTT.

The rearrangement links TRBV7-9 to TRBJ1-4; the D is unclear. The germline V gene encodes CDR1 SEHNR and CDR2 FQNEAQ (reference sequence). The CDR3 extends over 16 amino acids. V lost 3 bases to trimming and J lost 4 bases, with 15 bases between them. The CDR3: CASSLGLGGYNEKLFF. The CDR3, as DNA: TGTGCCAGCAGCTTGGGCCTCGGTGGCTATAATGAAAAACTGTTTTTT. Supplemented by reference TRBV7-9 and TRBJ1-4, the full variable domain reads DTGVSQNPRHKITKRGQNVTFRCDPISEHNRLYWYRQTLGQGPEFLTYFQNEAQLEKSRLLSDRFSAERPKGSFSTLEIQRTEQGDSAMYLCASSLGLGGYNEKLFFGSGTQLSVL.

V usage is TRBV5-1 and J usage is TRBJ1-1; 10 bases are a match to TRBD1. Per the germline V gene, CDR1 is SGHRS and CDR2 is YFSETQ. Losses at the gene ends were 3 bases for V and 4 bases for J; bases not matched to a gene: 0. This CDR3 comprises 13 residues. The CDR3 DNA reads as TGCGCCAGCAGCTGGACAGGGGGCACTGAAGCTTTCTTT. Protein sequence: CASSWTGGTEAFF.

J is TRBJ1-4 and V is TRBV6-5; D gene uncertain. The CDR3 length is 16 residues. From germline, CDR1 is MNHEY and CDR2 SVGAGI. V was pared by 0 bases and J by 3 bases, with 11 bases between. In DNA, the CDR3 is TGTGCCAGCAGTTACTCGAGGGCAAATCCTAATGAAAAACTGTTTTTT. As protein: CASSYSRANPNEKLFF.

This chain joins TRBV30 and TRBJ2-7; D perhaps matches TRBD1 (5 bases). Trimming took 2 bases from V and 2 from J, leaving 7 bases between them. This CDR3 is 12 amino acids long. Germline loops: CDR1 GTSNPN, CDR2 SVGIG (reference sequence). Here the CDR3 DNA reads TGTGCCTGGAGTCCAGGGACCTACGAGCAGTACTTC. Its protein product is CAWSPGTYEQYF.

This clone occurred once. The chain couples TRBV10-1 to TRBJ2-2; TRBD2 might be the D (5 bases). Germline V gene data show CDR1 as WNHNN and CDR2 as SYGVQD (reference sequence). The CDR3 consists of 13 residues. V gave up 8 bases and J gave up 4 bases, with 11 bases separating them. The CDR3 region is CASGSRGTGELFF. CDR3 coding DNA: TGCGCCAGCGGGAGTCGAGGCACCGGGGAGCTGTTTTTT.

The V and J genes are TRBV29-1 and TRBJ1-2, with unresolved D. V lost 6 bases, J lost 3 bases, and 17 bases lay in between. The germline V gene has CDR1 SQVTM and CDR2 ANQGSEA. This CDR3 contains 14 residues. The chain's CDR3 is CSVLPEADYYGYTF. The CDR3 bases are TGCAGCGTCCTGCCCGAAGCCGATTACTATGGCTACACCTTC.

This clone came up once. This chain connects TRBV7-7 to TRBJ2-2, with D tentatively TRBD2 (7 bases). Germline values: CDR1 SSHAT, CDR2 FNYEAQ (reference sequence). The CDR3 spans 15 residues. The V end lost 5 bases, the J end lost 10 bases, and 20 bases lay between the germline ends. Here the CDR3 reads CASSLMGGRLEELFF. The CDR3 nucleotides read TGTGCCAGCAGCCTCATGGGGGGGCGGCTGGAGGAGCTGTTTTTT.

This clone was found once. V and J are TRBV7-8 and TRBJ2-5, with D tentatively TRBD2 (5 bases). The CDR3 covers 15 residues. Germline values: CDR1 SGHVS, CDR2 FQNEAQ. The V gene lost 1 base and the J gene lost 2 bases, with 11 bases spanning the gap. DNA for the CDR3: TGTGCCAGCAGCTTAGGAGGGCGGGTTCAAGAGACCCAGTACTTC. Its protein product is CASSLGGRVQETQYF.

This clone was detected only a few times. The CDR3 DNA sequence: TGTGCCTGGAGTGTAGAATGGGACAGATCCTACGAGCAGTACTTC. As protein: CAWSVEWDRSYEQYF. The V and J genes are TRBV30 and TRBJ2-7; TRBD1 aligns across 7 bases. Germline V gene data show CDR1 as GTSNPN and CDR2 as SVGIG (reference sequence). The CDR3 covers 15 residues. J gave up 1 base and V 0 bases, and 6 bases lay outside the gene matches.

The rearrangement uses TRBV29-1 and TRBJ2-5; D is unclear. The germline V gene has CDR1 SQVTM and CDR2 ANQGSEA. The CDR3 has 12 amino acids. Between the trimmed V and J ends, which lost 4 bases and 1 base, there was a span of 7 bases. CDR3: CSVGARQETQYF. Written as DNA, the CDR3 is TGCAGCGTTGGGGCACGCCAAGAGACCCAGTACTTC.

The J gene is TRBJ1-4, the V gene TRBV5-1, with D unresolved. The CDR3 is made up of 14 amino acids. CDR1 SGHRS and CDR2 YFSETQ come from the germline V gene. Trimming removed 4 bases from V and 3 bases from J, with 10 bases in between. The CDR3 sequence is CASSPRTSNEKLFF. The CDR3 DNA follows: TGCGCCAGCAGCCCAAGGACTTCTAATGAAAAACTGTTTTTT.

The chain combines TRBV5-1 with TRBJ2-1; a weak D match, TRBD2 (5 bases). With 5 bases removed from V and 5 bases from J, the gap between germline ends came to 14 bases. Germline assignment: CDR1 SGHRS and CDR2 YFSETQ. This CDR3 is 14 amino acids long. CDR3 sequence (DNA): TGCGCCAGCAGTCCGGGGAGCGGAAACAATGAGCAGTTCTTC. Amino acid sequence: CASSPGSGNNEQFF.

The chain joins TRBV28 to TRBJ1-2; a weak D match, TRBD1 (6 bases). CDR1 and CDR2 from the germline V gene are MDHEN and SYDVKM. Trimming pared 2 bases from V and 5 bases from J, leaving 9 bases between. The CDR3 is 13 amino acids. The CDR3 loop is CASSLEGGYGYTF. The CDR3 DNA sequence: TGTGCCAGCAGTTTAGAGGGGGGGTATGGCTACACCTTC.

This rearrangement joins TRBV7-8 to TRBJ1-1; 8 nucleotides match TRBD1. Germline loops: CDR1 SGHVS, CDR2 FQNEAQ. V lost 1 base and J lost 1; bases outside the gene matches: 8. This CDR3 contains 17 residues. The CDR3 loop reads CASSLGSLTGANTEAFF. The CDR3 nucleotides are TGTGCCAGCAGCTTAGGGAGCCTGACAGGGGCGAACACTGAAGCTTTCTTT.

V usage is TRBV27 and J usage is TRBJ2-7, with TRBD2 matching 11 bases. Germline CDR1 and CDR2: MNHEY and SMNVEV (reference sequence). The ends lost 3 bases at V and 2 bases at J; junction bases unmatched: 0. This CDR3 contains 14 residues. The chain's CDR3 is CASSFSGRAYEQYF. The CDR3 nucleotides are TGTGCCAGCAGTTTTAGCGGGAGGGCCTACGAGCAGTACTTC.

V gene TRBV6-5 combines with J gene TRBJ2-3, with 9 bases fitting TRBD2. Germline V CDR1 and CDR2: MNHEY, SVGAGI. The CDR3 runs 15 residues. J was trimmed by 6 bases and V by 6 bases; bases with no gene match: 10. Here the CDR3 reads CASSPASGIVDTQYF. The CDR3 DNA is TGTGCCAGCAGCCCAGCTAGCGGGATTGTGGATACGCAGTATTTT.

The chain links TRBV25-1 to TRBJ2-1; D uncertain. Germline V gene lookup returns CDR1 MGHDK and CDR2 SYGVNS. V lost 1 base to trimming and J lost 4 bases, with 14 bases between them. The CDR3 covers 16 residues. CDR3 residues: CASSESAAPIYNEQFF. For the CDR3, the DNA is TGTGCCAGCAGTGAATCAGCAGCGCCCATTTACAATGAGCAGTTCTTC.